Given below is one T cell receptor (beta chain) in context. This sample was included in a study of blood T cell repertoires in COVID-19. In the original workflow: Scientists estimated how many nucleated cells there were by amplifying reference gene primers. Profiled with immunoSEQ multiplex PCR; TCRdb holds only in-frame clones, not every one. That table is the source of V, J and clone size, and D and trimming were worked out from the DNA. The table includes more than 120,000 clones, 87% detected once. There are 16 residues in the CDR3. Germline CDR1 is SGHAT and CDR2 is FQNNGV. The germline V and J ends were trimmed by 5 bases and 0 bases, with 16 bases remaining between them.

Material: peripheral blood. The V gene is TRBV11-2, the J gene TRBJ1-2, with D hard to call. The TCR originated in a woman aged 50 to 60 with acute or convalescent COVID-19. CDR3 amino acids: CASSPIRRKTNYGYTF. CDR3 nucleotide sequence: TGTGCCAGCAGCCCGATTCGGCGGAAAACTAACTATGGCTACACCTTC.